The source of this T cell receptor (beta chain) is a study of CD8 T cells in ankylosing spondylitis. General study results and limits: Ankylosing spondylitis blood appeared to carry a characteristic TCR beta motif of several highly homologous variants. Disease-linked clones reportedly showed significant enrichment in matched ankylosing spondylitis synovial fluid. CD8+ disease-linked clones were present at relatively low frequencies in blood.

Turning to this clonotype: The target antigen is unknown.

The CDR3 extends over 14 amino acids. Germline CDR1 and CDR2: MGHRA and YSYEKL. Between the trimmed V and J ends, which lost 4 bases and 1 base, there was a span of 10 bases. As the method for making TCR beta libraries, quantitative 5'-RACE with molecular barcodes was used. TCRdb analysed the 5' RACE reads with MiXCR anew, one entry per CDR3 protein. Found here are about 440,000 distinct CDR3 sequences, roughly a sixth of them singletons; the top ten hold under 1.2%. This clonotype was sampled from a male donor with ankylosing spondylitis. The sequencing input was blood, either unsorted or a sorted T cell fraction (not recorded which). V is TRBV4-1 and J is TRBJ2-5; no clear D gene. Here the CDR3 DNA reads TGCGCCAGCAGCCTTGTGTACTTCCAAGAGACCCAGTACTTC. It encodes CASSLVYFQETQYF.